The 23 T cell receptor beta chains below were found in one sample sequenced in a study of T cells in Graves' hyperthyroidism and ophthalmopathy. Amplification of TCR beta CDR3 regions was performed using RNA transcripts as template. The TCR CDR3 first-round RT-PCR relied on the HTBI primer set. From the multiplex PCR reads, TCRdb called clonotypes with MiXCR, one entry per CDR3 protein. The table records around 400,000 distinct CDR3 sequences, approximately 14% of them present only once. Specimen: blood. Receptors originate from a woman between 18 and 29 years old with Graves' hyperthyroidism that later progressed to Graves' ophthalmopathy.

The genes are TRBV20-1 and TRBJ2-3; a possible D gene is TRBD2 (5 bases). Germline V CDR1 and CDR2: DFQATT, SNEGSKA (reference sequence). This CDR3 comprises 16 residues. Trimming left V 6 bases short and J 1 base short, with 20 bases between. The CDR3 reads CSATSPLASGTDTQYF. CDR3 in DNA: TGCAGTGCAACATCCCCCCTAGCCTCGGGCACAGATACGCAGTATTTT.

The V call is TRBV4-2, the J call TRBJ2-7, with 7 bases matching TRBD1. J lost 6 bases, V lost 3 bases, and 11 bases had no gene match. The CDR3 sequence is 15 residues long. Germline-derived CDR1 and CDR2 are LGHNA and YNFKEQ. This CDR3 reads CASSQEKYRGSEQYF. The CDR3 nucleotides are TGTGCCAGCAGCCAGGAAAAATACAGGGGAAGCGAGCAGTACTTC.

Comment on this clonotype: One end of the junction is discordant with germline, which a read error may explain. The V call is TRBV7-7, the J call TRBJ2-1; TRBD2 matches 14 bases. CDR1 SSHAT and CDR2 FNYEAQ come from the germline V gene (reference sequence). The CDR3 is 19 amino acids. CDR3: CASSLGGTSGRVGNNEQFF. CDR3 coding DNA: TGTGCTAGCAGCTTAGGCGGGACTAGCGGGAGAGTTGGTAACAATGAGCAGTTCTTC.

This clonotype was picked up many times. The rearrangement links TRBV28 to TRBJ2-7; TRBD1 matches 12 bases. Germline V lookup: CDR1 MDHEN, CDR2 SYDVKM. The CDR3 has 17 amino acids. V lost 5 bases to trimming and J lost 8 bases; unmatched junction nucleotides: 16. Here the CDR3 reads CASSLHLGTGGGGKQYF. The CDR3 DNA reads TGTGCCAGCAGTCTTCATCTCGGGACAGGGGGCGGCGGCAAGCAGTACTTC. The full variable domain, rest sourced from reference TRBV28 and TRBJ2-7, is DVKVTQSSRYLVKRTGEKVFLECVQDMDHENMFWYRQDPGLGLRLIYFSYDVKMKEKGDIPEGYSVSREKKERFSLILESASTNQTSMYLCASSLHLGTGGGGKQYFGPGTRLTVT.

This chain uses TRBV7-9 with TRBJ1-1; 10 bases are shared with TRBD1. The ends lost 5 bases at V and 3 bases at J; junction bases unmatched: 6. This CDR3 comprises 15 residues. Looked up from germline, CDR1 is SEHNR and CDR2 is FQNEAQ (reference sequence). DNA of the CDR3: TGTGCCAGCAGCGGACGACAGGGGGCACACACTGAAGCTTTCTTT. Its protein is CASSGRQGAHTEAFF.

The table lists this clonotype with many counts. This sequence joins TRBV7-9 and TRBJ2-7; 12 positions agree with TRBD2. The V gene end was trimmed by 1 base and the J gene end by 2 bases; junction bases not matched to a gene: 3. From germline, CDR1 is SEHNR and CDR2 FQNEAQ (reference sequence). There are 16 residues in the CDR3. The CDR3 spells CASSLGTSGDPYEQYF. Here the CDR3 DNA reads TGTGCCAGCAGCTTAGGGACTAGCGGGGACCCCTACGAGCAGTACTTC. The whole variable domain, filled in from reference TRBV7-9 and TRBJ2-7, reads DTGVSQNPRHKITKRGQNVTFRCDPISEHNRLYWYRQTLGQGPEFLTYFQNEAQLEKSRLLSDRFSAERPKGSFSTLEIQRTEQGDSAMYLCASSLGTSGDPYEQYFGPGTRLTVT.

This clonotype was detected ten times or more. The chain carries TRBV28 and TRBJ2-1, with TRBD2 matching 9 bases. CDR1 is MDHEN and CDR2 is SYDVKM in the germline V gene. CDR3 size: 15 residues. V gave up 3 bases and J gave up 7 bases; unmatched junction bases: 7. CDR3 sequence: CASSFWREGRNEQFF. CDR3 in DNA: TGTGCCAGCAGTTTTTGGCGGGAGGGCCGGAATGAGCAGTTCTTC.

V gene TRBV28 combines with J gene TRBJ2-3; D is undetermined. Trimming took off 6 bases at V and 6 bases at J, with 10 bases between the two ends. CDR3 length: 12 residues. Germline V gene sequence: CDR1 MDHEN, CDR2 SYDVKM. CDR3 nucleotides: TGTGCCAGCAGACGACCGGCGGATACGCAGTATTTT. It is translated as CASRRPADTQYF.

The sample holds a few counts of this clonotype. The J gene is TRBJ1-2, the V gene TRBV28; D ambiguous. Trimming took off 6 bases at V and 5 bases at J, with 7 bases between the two ends. CDR3 size: 11 residues. Germline CDR1 and CDR2: MDHEN and SYDVKM. CDR3 sequence: CASRQYYGYTF. CDR3 coding DNA: TGTGCCAGCAGGCAATATTATGGCTACACCTTC.

This clonotype has more than one count but fewer than ten. For the CDR3, the DNA is TGTGCCAGCAGTTTATTATCTATCGGGGCCAAAAACATTCAGTACTTC. Translating it yields CASSLLSIGAKNIQYF. This chain links TRBV27 with TRBJ2-4; D is ambiguous. V was cut by 1 base and J by 1 base, with 11 bases left in between. The CDR3 has 16 residues. Per the germline V gene, CDR1 is MNHEY and CDR2 is SMNVEV (reference sequence).

This clonotype was seen more than once but under ten times. This chain joins TRBV6-1 and TRBJ2-1; D is unclear. This CDR3 region has 14 residues. Germline V gene data show CDR1 as MNHNS and CDR2 as SASEGT. V lost 6 bases, J lost 5 bases, and 14 bases lay in between. CDR3 DNA: TGTGCCAGCAGCCGATCCGGACCGCACAATGAGCAGTTCTTC. Translating gives CASSRSGPHNEQFF.

This chain links TRBV6-1 with TRBJ1-5; D remains ambiguous. V was pared by 5 bases and J by 7 bases, with 12 bases between. The CDR3 extends over 13 amino acids. Germline lookup yields CDR1 MNHNS and CDR2 SASEGT. The CDR3 bases are TGTGCCAGCAGTCCTAAGGCGGAACAGCCCCAGCATTTT. This translates into CASSPKAEQPQHF.

This clonotype was seen more than once but under ten times. This could be a read error, since a much larger clone is one nucleotide away. The V call is TRBV27, the J call TRBJ2-7, with no clear D. CDR1 is MNHEY, CDR2 SMNVEV, per germline (reference sequence). CDR3 length: 12 residues. V lost 4 bases, J lost 2 bases, and 6 bases lay in between. The CDR3 region has the DNA TGTGCCAGCAGTTCCAACCCCTACGAGCAGTACTTC. It codes for CASSSNPYEQYF.

Comments on this clonotype: A read error is possible here, since a much larger clone lies one base away. The V call is TRBV3-1, the J call TRBJ2-5, with TRBD2 matching over 7 bases. This CDR3 has 14 amino acids. Germline loops: CDR1 LGHDT, CDR2 YNNKEL (reference sequence). CDR3 coding DNA: TGTGCCAGCAGCCGCACTAGCGAAAAAGAGACCCGGTACTTC. Its translation: CASSRTSEKETRYF.

This clonotype showed up many times. The J gene is TRBJ1-1, the V gene TRBV3-1; unclear D gene. The CDR3 loop spans 15 amino acids. Germline values: CDR1 LGHDT, CDR2 YNNKEL (reference sequence). V lost 0 bases to trimming and J lost 3 bases, with 11 bases between them. The CDR3 DNA follows: TGTGCCAGCAGCCAAGAGTTCGCGGCGGACACTGAAGCTTTCTTT. Its translation: CASSQEFAADTEAFF.

This clonotype appeared many times. The CDR3 DNA reads as TGTGCCATCAGTAAGACTAGCGCCACCTACAATGAGCAGTTCTTC. Amino acids: CAISKTSATYNEQFF. The V call is TRBV10-3, the J call TRBJ2-1, with 8 bases aligning to TRBD2. The CDR3 loop spans 15 amino acids. V trimming: 5 bases; J trimming: 2 bases; junction bases outside the gene matches: 5. In germline, CDR1 is ENHRY, CDR2 SYGVKD.

The chain recombines TRBV7-8 with TRBJ2-5; 11 nucleotides align to TRBD2. Trimming took 2 bases from V and 2 from J; bases not matched to a gene: 10. Germline V gene data show CDR1 as SGHVS and CDR2 as FQNEAQ. The CDR3 runs 18 residues. The CDR3 DNA reads as TGTGCCAGCAGCTTATGGGCTAGCGGGAGGTGGGGGCAAGAGACCCAGTACTTC. Residues: CASSLWASGRWGQETQYF.

This clonotype has only a few counts. V usage is TRBV19 and J usage is TRBJ2-7; TRBD1 is a possible D gene (5 bases). Trimming took off 3 bases at V and 3 bases at J, with 15 bases between the two ends. There are 15 residues in the CDR3. Germline V gene data show CDR1 as LNHDA and CDR2 as SQIVND (reference sequence). Here the CDR3 DNA reads TGTGCCAGTAGTATCGCGGCAGGGTTTGACTACGAGCAGTACTTC. This codes for CASSIAAGFDYEQYF.

This clonotype has at least ten counts. This chain joins TRBV18 and TRBJ2-5, with D perhaps being TRBD1 or TRBD2 (6 bases each). Germline CDR1 is KGHSH and CDR2 is LQKENI. The CDR3 is 16 residues long. V was clipped by 1 base and J by 11 bases, with 23 bases between them. CDR3 DNA: TGTGCCAGCTCACCACTGGGACAAAGTTCGGACGCGGGACAGTACTTC. Residues: CASSPLGQSSDAGQYF.

The chain carries TRBV4-3 and TRBJ1-1; 8 nucleotides line up with TRBD1. Germline CDR1 is LGHNA and CDR2 is YSLEER. This CDR3 has 16 residues. J was trimmed by 4 bases and V by 0 bases; bases with no gene match: 7. Here the CDR3 DNA reads TGCGCCAGCAGCCAAGACCCCCAGGGGGCAGCCACTGAAGCTTTCTTT. Translating it yields CASSQDPQGAATEAFF.

This clonotype was observed a few times. The chain employs TRBV27 and TRBJ1-2; 11 bases align to TRBD1. CDR1 MNHEY and CDR2 SMNVEV come from the germline V gene (reference sequence). The V segment lost 5 bases and the J segment 7 bases; nucleotides outside the gene matches: 6. CDR3 length equals 14 residues. The CDR3 sequence: CASSPGQGAGGYTF. The CDR3 coding sequence is TGTGCCAGCAGTCCAGGACAGGGGGCGGGTGGCTACACCTTC.

V gene TRBV27 combines with J gene TRBJ2-3; D may be TRBD2 (6 bases). This CDR3 is 14 amino acids long. The V and J ends lost 8 bases and 6 bases respectively, with 18 bases between them. In germline, CDR1 is MNHEY, CDR2 SMNVEV (reference sequence). CDR3 bases: TGTGCCAGCCACCAGGAGGGACGCATCGATACGCAGTATTTT. Protein sequence: CASHQEGRIDTQYF.

This clonotype has at least ten counts. This sequence joins TRBV24-1 and TRBJ2-5; D possibly corresponds to TRBD2 (5 bases). Germline CDR1 is KGHDR and CDR2 is SFDVKD. CDR3 length: 16 residues. Trimming took off 2 bases at V and 0 bases at J, with 12 bases between the two ends. Here the CDR3 reads CATSDSFRRDQETQYF. CDR3 nucleotide sequence: TGTGCCACCAGTGATTCTTTTCGGCGGGACCAAGAGACCCAGTACTTC.